These T cell receptor beta chains were read from a single sample in a study of T cell changes during pregnancy in multiple sclerosis. Repertoires were generated with immunoSEQ multiplex PCR, while TCRdb's copy carries only in-frame clones and drops some. The sample has roughly 64,000 clones; 92% are singletons. The sequencing here drew on peripheral blood, taken in the second trimester of pregnancy. These receptor sequences come from a female donor with multiple sclerosis, enrolled in a pregnancy study. CDR3s include the opening cysteine and the closing phenylalanine or tryptophan. Clone size, where shown, is once, few, many, or a class for clones that have expanded.

>TRBV6-1|-
CASSVIAGDFNEQFF
>TRBV20-1|-
CSASRNNEQFF
>TRBV30|-
CAWHLTDRVAEAFF
>TRBV19|once
CASRGQENTEAFF
>TRBV4-3|-
CASSQDRTGGAMGEKLFF
>TRBV2|-
CASTEGRYGYTF
>TRBV6-1|-
CASSRDSKSYEQYF
>TRBV9|-
CASSVESGSGIQYF
>TRBV7-3|-
CASSLRREETQYF
>TRBV4-2|-
CASSQDLTSGSINEQFF
>TRBV5-1|-
CASSSQGFAEELFF
>TRBV13|-
CASSLMTWRLADHQGNIQYF
>TRBV6-5|-
CASSTSQRSNQPQHF
>TRBV6-6|-
CASSLGRVSTEAFF
>TRBV4-3|-
CASSQELAGASYEQYF
>TRBV2|-
CASSVSGWGNTQYF
>TRBV19|-
CASSSASTAGFNQPQHF
>TRBV7-3|once
CASSSQADEQYF
>TRBV2|-
CASSGTGGANEKLFF
>TRBV27|-
CASSLSRTSGRLNEQFF
>TRBV9|-
CASSALGGSTGELFF
>TRBV10-3|-
CATSGIAKNIQYF
>TRBV6-1|-
CASSEQVIYGYTF
>TRBV5-1|-
CASSPGTGGYEQYF
>TRBV18|once
CASSQAAGGYEQYF
>TRBV29-1|-
CSAGRINTEAFF
>TRBV5-6|-
CASSLDRGVSNQPQHF
>TRBV5-1|-
CASSLGLADNEQFF
>TRBV7-9|-
CASSSSGTGPGEQYF
>TRBV21-1|-
CASSNGQGGGEQYF
>TRBV6-6|-
CASSYRGLAEYNEQFF
>TRBV5-1|-
CASSHGLAGGESYNEQFF
>TRBV7-2|-
CASSSSLAGEQFF
>TRBV19|once
CASSIQGPAIMNTEAFF
>TRBV4-2|-
CASSPDRASYEQYF
>TRBV11-2|-
CASSLGPGTTGNTIYF
>TRBV6-1|-
CASSPGLTYEQYF
>TRBV2|-
CASSETLATSYNEQFF
>TRBV11-3|-
CASSLGGMNTGELFF
>TRBV10-3|once
CATTITFSGSSYEQYF
>TRBV7-9|-
CASSGRSSGNNEQFF
>TRBV7-3|-
CASSTSGISGNEQFF
>TRBV5-4|-
CASSFGTGGNTEAFF
>TRBV19|once
CASNTGTNYGYTF
>TRBV6-6|-
CASSLGQGQWPQHF
>TRBV29-1|-
CSVAPGTGEGETQYF
>TRBV7-8|-
CASSSERLAGTSTDTQYF
>TRBV6-1|-
CASTWTGFNQPQHF
>TRBV9|-
CASSGSGPSYNEQFF
>TRBV7-2|-
CASSRDRANTEAFF
>TRBV28|-
CASRPTGTSGRQYF
>TRBV4-2|-
CASSQTGTSNAEQYF
>TRBV28|-
CASSSSGGSNYGYTF
>TRBV30|-
CAWTLSPLSGIGVEQYF
>TRBV18|-
CASSQQGQGGSGNTIYF
>TRBV5-4|-
CASSSAGTPTYEQYF
>TRBV19|-
CASSIVGGRLNQPQHF
>TRBV4-1|-
CASSQMPGLPPEQYF
>TRBV6-8|-
CASSYNAAKNEQFF